This T cell receptor beta chain was recorded in a study of blood T cell repertoires in COVID-19. Study in general: COVID-19 samples collected from the United States, Italy and Spain covered acute and convalescent phases.

Using immunoSEQ multiplex PCR, the repertoire was profiled, and TCRdb retains in-frame clones only, with some absent. The table has about 400,000 clones, 88% seen once. The CDR3 covers 11 residues. Sequenced input: PBMCs or T cells enriched from blood (not recorded which). V is TRBV1 and J is TRBJ2-1; the table names TRBD1, a call not compared with the DNA. TRBV1 is tagged as a pseudogene. The receptor comes from a woman aged 40 to 49 with acute COVID-19. DNA of the CDR3: TGCACCAGCAGCCAAACAAATGAGCAGTTCTTC. It codes for CTSSQTNEQFF.